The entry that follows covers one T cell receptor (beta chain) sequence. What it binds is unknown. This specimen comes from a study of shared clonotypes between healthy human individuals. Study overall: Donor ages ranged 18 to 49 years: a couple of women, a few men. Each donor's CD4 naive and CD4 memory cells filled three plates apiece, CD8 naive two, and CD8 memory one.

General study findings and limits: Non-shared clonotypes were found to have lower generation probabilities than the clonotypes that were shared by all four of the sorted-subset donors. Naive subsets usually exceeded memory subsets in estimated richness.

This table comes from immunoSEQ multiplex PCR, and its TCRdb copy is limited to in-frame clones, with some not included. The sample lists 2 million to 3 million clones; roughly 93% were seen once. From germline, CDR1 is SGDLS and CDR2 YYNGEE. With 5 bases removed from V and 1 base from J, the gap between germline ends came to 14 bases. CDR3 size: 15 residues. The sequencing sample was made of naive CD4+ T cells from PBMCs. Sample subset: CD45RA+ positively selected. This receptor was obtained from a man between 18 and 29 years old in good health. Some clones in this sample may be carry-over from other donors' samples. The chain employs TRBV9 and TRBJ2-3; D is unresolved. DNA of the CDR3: TGTGCCAGCAGTGCGACCCCCCAGGGCACAGATACGCAGTATTTT. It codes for CASSATPQGTDTQYF.